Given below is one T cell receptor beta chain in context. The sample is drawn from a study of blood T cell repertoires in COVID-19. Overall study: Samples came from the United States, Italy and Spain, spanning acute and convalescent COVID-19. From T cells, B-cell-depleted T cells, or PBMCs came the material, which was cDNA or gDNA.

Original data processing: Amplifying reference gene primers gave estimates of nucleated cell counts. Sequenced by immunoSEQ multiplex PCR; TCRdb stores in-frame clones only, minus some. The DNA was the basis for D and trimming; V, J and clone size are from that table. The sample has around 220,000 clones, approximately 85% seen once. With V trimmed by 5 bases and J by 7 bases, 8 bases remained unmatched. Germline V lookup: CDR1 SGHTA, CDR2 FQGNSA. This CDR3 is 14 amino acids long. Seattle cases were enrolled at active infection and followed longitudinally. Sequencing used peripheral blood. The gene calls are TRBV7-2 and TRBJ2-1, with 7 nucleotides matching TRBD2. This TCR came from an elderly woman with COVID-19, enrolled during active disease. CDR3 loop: CASSLRLAWNEQFF. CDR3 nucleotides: TGTGCCAGCAGCCTTCGACTAGCTTGGAATGAGCAGTTCTTC. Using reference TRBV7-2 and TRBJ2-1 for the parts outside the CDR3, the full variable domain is GAGVSQSPSNKVTEKGKDVELRCDPISGHTALYWYRQSLGQGLEFLIYFQGNSAPDKSGLPSDRFSAERTGGSVSTLTIQRTQQEDSAVYLCASSLRLAWNEQFFGPGTRLTVL.